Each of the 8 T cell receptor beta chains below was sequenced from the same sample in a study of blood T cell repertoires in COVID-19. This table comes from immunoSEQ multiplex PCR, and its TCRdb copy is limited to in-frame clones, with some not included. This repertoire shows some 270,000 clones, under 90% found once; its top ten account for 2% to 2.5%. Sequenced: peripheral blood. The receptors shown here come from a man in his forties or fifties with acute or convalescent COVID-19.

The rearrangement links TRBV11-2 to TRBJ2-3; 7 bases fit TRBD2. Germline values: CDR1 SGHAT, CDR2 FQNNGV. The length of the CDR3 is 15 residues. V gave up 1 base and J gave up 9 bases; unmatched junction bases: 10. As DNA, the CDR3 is TGTGCCAGCAGCTTAGGCTCGGCTAGCGGTATAACGCAGTATTTT. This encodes CASSLGSASGITQYF.

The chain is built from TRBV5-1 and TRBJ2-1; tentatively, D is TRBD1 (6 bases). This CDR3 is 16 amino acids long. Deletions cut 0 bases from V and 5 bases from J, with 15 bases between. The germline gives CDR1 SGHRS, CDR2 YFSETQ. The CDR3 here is CASSLVHRAADNEQFF. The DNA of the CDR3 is TGCGCCAGCAGCTTGGTTCACAGGGCAGCGGACAATGAGCAGTTCTTC.

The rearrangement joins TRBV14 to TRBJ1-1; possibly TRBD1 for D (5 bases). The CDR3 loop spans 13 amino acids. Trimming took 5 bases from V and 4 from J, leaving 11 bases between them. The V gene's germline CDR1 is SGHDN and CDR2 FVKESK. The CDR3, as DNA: TGTGCCAGCAGCTTACGACAGTTCACTGAAGCTTTCTTT. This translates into CASSLRQFTEAFF.

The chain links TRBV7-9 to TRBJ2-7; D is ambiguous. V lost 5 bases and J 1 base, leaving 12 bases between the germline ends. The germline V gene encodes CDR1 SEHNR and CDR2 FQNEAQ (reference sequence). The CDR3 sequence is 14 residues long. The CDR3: CASSTNIGSYEQYF. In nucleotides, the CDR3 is TGTGCCAGCAGCACCAATATCGGTTCCTACGAGCAGTACTTC.

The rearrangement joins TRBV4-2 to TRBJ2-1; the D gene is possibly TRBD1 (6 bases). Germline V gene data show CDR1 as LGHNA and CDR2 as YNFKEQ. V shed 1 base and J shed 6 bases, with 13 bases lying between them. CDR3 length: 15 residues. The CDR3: CASSQAAGVINEQFF. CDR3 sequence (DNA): TGTGCCAGCAGCCAAGCCGCAGGGGTGATCAATGAGCAGTTCTTC.

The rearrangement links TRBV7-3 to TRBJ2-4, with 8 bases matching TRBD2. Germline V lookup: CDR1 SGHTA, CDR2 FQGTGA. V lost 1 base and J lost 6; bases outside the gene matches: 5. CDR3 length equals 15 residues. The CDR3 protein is CASSLRASGRNIQYF. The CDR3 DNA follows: TGTGCCAGCAGCTTAAGGGCTAGCGGGCGAAACATTCAGTACTTC.

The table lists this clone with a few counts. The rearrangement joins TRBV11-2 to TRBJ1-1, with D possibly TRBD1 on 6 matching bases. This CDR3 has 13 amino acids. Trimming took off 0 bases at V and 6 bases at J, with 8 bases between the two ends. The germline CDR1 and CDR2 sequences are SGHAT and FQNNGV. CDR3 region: CASSLESGAEAFF. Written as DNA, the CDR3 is TGTGCCAGCAGCTTAGAATCAGGGGCTGAAGCTTTCTTT.

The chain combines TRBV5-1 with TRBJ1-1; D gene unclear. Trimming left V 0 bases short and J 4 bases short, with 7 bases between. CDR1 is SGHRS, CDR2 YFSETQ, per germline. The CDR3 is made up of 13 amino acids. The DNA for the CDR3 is TGCGCCAGCAGCTTGGAGTACGGCACTGAAGCTTTCTTT. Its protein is CASSLEYGTEAFF.